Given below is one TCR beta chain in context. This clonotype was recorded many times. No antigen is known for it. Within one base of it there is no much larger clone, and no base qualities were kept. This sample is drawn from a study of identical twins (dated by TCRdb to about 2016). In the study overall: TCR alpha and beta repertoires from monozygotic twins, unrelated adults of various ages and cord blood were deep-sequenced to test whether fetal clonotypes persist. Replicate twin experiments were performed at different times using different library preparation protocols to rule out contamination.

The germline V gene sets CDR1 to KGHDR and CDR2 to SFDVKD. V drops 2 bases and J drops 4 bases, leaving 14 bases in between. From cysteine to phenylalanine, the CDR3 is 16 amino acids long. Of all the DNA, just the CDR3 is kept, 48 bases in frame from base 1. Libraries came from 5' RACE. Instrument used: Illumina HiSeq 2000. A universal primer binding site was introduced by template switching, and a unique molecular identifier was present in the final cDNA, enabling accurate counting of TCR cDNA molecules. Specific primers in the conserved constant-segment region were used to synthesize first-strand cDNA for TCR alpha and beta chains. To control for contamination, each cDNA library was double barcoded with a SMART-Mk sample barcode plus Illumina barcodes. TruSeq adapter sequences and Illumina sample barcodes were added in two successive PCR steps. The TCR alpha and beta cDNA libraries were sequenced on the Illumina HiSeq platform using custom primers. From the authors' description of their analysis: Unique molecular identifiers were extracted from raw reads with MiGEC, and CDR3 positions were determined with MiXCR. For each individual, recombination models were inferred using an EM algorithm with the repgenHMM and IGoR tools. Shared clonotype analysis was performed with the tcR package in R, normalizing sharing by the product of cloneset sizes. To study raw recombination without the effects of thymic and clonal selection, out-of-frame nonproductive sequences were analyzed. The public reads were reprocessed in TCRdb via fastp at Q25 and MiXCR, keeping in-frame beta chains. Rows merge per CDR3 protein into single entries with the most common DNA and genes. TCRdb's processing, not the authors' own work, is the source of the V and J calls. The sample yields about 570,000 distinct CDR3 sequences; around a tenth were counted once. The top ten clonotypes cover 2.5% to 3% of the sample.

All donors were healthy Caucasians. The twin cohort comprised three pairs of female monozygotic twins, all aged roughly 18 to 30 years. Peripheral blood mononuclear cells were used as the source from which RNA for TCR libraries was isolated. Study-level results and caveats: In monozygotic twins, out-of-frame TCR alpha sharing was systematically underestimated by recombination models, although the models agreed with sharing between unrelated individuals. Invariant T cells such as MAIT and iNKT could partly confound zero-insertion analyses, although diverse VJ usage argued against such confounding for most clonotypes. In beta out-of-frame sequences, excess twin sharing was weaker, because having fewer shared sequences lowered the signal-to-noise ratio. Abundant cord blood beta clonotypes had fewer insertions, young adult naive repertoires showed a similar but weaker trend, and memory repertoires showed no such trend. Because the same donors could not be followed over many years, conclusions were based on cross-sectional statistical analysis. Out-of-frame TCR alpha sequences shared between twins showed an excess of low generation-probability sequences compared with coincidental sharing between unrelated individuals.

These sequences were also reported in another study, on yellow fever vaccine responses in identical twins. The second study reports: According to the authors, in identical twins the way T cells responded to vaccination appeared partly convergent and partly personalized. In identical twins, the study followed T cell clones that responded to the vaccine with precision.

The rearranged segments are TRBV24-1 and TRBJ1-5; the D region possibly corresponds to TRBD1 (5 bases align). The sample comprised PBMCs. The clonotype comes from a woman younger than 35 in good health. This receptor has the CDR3 CATSDSLRGVNQPQHF. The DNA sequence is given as TGTGCCACCAGTGATTCCCTCCGGGGGGTGAATCAGCCCCAGCATTTT.